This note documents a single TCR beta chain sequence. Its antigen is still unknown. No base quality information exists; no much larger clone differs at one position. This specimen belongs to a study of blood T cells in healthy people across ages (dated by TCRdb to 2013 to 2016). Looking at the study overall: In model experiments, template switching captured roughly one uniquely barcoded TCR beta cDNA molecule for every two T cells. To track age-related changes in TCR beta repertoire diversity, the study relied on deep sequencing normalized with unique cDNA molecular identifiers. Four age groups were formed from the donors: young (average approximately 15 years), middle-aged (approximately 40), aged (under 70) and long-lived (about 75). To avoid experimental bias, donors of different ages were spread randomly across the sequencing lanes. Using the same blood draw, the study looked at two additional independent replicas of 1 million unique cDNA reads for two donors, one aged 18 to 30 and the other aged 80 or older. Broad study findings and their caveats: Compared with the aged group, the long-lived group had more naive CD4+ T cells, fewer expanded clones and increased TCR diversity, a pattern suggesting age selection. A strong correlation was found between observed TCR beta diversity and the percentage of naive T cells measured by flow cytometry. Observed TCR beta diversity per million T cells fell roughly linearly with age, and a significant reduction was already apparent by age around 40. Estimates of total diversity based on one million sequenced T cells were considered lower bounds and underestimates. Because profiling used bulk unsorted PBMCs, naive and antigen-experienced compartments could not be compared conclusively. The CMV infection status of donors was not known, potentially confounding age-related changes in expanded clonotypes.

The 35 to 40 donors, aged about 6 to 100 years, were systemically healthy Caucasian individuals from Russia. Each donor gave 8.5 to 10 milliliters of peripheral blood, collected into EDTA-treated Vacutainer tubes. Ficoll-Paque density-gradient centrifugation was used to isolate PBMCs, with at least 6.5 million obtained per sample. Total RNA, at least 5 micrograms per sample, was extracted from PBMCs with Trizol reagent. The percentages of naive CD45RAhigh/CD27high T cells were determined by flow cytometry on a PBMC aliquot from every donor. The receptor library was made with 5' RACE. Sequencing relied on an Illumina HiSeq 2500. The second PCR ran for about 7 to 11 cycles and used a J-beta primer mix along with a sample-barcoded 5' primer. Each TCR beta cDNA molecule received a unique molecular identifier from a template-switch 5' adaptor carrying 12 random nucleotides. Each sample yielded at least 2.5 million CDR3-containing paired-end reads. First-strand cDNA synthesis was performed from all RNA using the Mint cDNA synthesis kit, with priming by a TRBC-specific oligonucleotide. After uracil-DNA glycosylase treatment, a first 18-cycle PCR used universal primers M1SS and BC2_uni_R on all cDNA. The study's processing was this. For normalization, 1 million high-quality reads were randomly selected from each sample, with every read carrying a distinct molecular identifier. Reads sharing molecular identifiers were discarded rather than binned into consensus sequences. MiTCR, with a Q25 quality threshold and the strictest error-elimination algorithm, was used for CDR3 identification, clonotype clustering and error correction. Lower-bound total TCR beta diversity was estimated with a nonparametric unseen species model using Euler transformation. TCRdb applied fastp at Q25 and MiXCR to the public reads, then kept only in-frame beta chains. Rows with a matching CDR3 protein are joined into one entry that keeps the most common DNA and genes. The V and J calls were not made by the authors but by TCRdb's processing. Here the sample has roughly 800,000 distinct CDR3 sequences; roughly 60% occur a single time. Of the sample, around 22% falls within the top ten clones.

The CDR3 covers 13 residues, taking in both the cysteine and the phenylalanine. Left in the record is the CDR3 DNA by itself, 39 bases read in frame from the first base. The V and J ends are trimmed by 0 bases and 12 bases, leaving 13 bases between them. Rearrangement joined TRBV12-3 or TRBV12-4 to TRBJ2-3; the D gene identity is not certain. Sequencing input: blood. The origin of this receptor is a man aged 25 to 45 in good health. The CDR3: CASSLAPRDGQYF. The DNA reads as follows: TGTGCCAGCAGTTTAGCGCCCAGAGACGGCCAGTATTTT.